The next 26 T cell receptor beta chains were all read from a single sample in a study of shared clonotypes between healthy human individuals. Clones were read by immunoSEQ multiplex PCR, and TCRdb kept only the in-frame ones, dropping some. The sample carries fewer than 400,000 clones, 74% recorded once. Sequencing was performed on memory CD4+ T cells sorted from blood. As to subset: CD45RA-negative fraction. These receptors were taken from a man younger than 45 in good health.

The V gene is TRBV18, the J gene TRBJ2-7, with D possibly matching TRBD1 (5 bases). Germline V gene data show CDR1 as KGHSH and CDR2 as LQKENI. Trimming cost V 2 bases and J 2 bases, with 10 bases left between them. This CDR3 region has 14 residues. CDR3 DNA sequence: TGTGCCAGCTCACCAGGACGGACAACCTACGAGCAGTACTTC. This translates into CASSPGRTTYEQYF.

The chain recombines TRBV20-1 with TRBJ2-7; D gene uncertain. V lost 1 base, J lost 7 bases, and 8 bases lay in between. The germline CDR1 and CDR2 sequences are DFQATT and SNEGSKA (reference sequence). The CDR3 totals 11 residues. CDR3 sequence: CSARASVEQYF. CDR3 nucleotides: TGCAGTGCTAGAGCCAGTGTTGAGCAGTACTTC.

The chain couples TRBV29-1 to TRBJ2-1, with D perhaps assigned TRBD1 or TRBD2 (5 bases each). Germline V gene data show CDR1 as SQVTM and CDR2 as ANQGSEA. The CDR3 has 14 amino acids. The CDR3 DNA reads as TGCGGGGCGTCAGGTGGGGGCTCCTACAATGAGCAGTTCTTC. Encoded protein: CGASGGGSYNEQFF.

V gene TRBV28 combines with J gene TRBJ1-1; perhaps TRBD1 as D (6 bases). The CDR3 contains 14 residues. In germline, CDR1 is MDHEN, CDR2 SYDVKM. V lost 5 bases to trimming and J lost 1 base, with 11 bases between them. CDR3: CASSQTGPNTEAFF. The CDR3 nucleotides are TGTGCCAGCAGTCAAACAGGGCCGAACACTGAAGCTTTCTTT.

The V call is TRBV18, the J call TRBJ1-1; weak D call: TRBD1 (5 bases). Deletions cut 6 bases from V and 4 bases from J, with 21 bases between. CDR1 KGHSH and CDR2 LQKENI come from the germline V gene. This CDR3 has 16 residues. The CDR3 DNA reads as TGTGCCAGCTCCCCCTCAACCAGGGCGGTCGGCACTGAAGCTTTCTTT. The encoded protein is CASSPSTRAVGTEAFF.

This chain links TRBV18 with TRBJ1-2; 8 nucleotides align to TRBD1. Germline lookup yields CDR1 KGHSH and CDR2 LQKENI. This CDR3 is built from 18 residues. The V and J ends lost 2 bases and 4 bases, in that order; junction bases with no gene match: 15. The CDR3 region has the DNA TGTGCCAGCTCACCAACGGGTATAGCAGGGGGCGTGCTCTATGGCTACACCTTC. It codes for CASSPTGIAGGVLYGYTF.

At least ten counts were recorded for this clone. CDR3 coding DNA: TGTGCCAGCAGCTTATACGGGGGTGGCAAAGAGACCCAGTACTTC. This sequence encodes CASSLYGGGKETQYF. This chain joins TRBV7-6 and TRBJ2-5, with D possibly being TRBD2 (6 bases). The germline V gene encodes CDR1 SGHVS and CDR2 FNYEAQ. V gave up 2 bases and J gave up 3 bases, with 13 bases separating them. CDR3 length: 15 amino acids.

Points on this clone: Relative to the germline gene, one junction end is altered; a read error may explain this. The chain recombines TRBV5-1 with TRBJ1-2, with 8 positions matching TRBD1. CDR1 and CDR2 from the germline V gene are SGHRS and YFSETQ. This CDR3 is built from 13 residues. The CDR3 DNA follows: TGCGCCAGCAGCACGGACAGGGAGGCTGGCTGCACCTTC. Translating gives CASSTDREAGCTF.

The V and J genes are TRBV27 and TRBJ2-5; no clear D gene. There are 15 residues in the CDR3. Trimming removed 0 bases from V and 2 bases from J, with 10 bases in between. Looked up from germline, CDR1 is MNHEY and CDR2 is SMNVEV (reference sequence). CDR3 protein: CASSLSWQSQETQYF. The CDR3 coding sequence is TGTGCCAGCAGTTTATCGTGGCAGTCTCAAGAGACCCAGTACTTC.

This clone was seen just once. CDR3 nucleotides: TGTGCCAGCAGTTTAATGGTCGGTTCAAGAGCTTTCTTT. As protein: CASSLMVGSRAFF. This chain connects TRBV28 to TRBJ1-1; D remains unclear. Trimming removed 2 bases from V and 10 bases from J, with 14 bases in between. The CDR3 has 13 amino acids. CDR1 is MDHEN and CDR2 is SYDVKM in the germline V gene.

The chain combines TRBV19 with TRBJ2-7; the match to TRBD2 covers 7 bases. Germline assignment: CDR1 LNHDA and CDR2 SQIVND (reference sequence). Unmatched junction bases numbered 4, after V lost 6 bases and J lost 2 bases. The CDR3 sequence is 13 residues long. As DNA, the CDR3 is TGTGCCAGTAGCGGGACTACAACCTACGAGCAGTACTTC. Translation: CASSGTTTYEQYF.

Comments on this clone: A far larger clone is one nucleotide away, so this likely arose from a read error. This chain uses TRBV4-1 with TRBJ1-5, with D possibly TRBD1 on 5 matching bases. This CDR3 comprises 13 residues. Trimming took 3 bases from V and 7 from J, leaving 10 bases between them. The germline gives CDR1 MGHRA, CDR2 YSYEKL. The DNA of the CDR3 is TGCGCCAGCAGCCATTCAGGGTTGCAGCCCCAGCATTTT. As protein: CASSHSGLQPQHF.

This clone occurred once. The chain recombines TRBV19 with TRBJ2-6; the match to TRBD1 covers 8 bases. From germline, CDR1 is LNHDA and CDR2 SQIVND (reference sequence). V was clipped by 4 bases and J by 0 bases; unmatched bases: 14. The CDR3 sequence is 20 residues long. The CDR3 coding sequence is TGTGCCAGTAGTACCATTCCTGGACAGGGTGGTTACTCTGGGGCCAACGTCCTGACTTTC. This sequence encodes CASSTIPGQGGYSGANVLTF.

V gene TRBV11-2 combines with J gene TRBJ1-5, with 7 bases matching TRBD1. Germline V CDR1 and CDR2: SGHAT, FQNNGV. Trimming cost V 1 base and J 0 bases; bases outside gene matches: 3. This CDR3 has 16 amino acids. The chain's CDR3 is CASSLVQGGSNQPQHF. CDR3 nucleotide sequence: TGTGCCAGCAGCTTAGTTCAGGGGGGTAGCAATCAGCCCCAGCATTTT.

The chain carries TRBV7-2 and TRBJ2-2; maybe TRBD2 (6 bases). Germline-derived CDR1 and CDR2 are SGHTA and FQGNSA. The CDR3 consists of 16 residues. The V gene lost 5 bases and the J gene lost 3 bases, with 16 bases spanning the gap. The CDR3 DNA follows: TGTGCCAGCAGCCTCTCCAGCGGCGGGGACACCGGGGAGCTGTTTTTT. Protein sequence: CASSLSSGGDTGELFF.

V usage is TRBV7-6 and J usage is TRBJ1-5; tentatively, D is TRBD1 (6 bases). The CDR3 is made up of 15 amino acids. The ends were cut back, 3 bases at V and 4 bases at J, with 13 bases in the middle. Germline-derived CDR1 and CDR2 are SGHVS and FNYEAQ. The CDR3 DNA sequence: TGTGCCAGCAGCTTTGAACAGGGATGGAATCAGCCCCAGCATTTT. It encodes CASSFEQGWNQPQHF.

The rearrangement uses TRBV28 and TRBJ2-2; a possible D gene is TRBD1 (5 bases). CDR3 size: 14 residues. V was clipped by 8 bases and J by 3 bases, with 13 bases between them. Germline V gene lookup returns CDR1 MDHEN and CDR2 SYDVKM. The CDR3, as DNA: TGTGCCAGCGCTCAGGGTTGGGACACCGGGGAGCTGTTTTTT. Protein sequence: CASAQGWDTGELFF.

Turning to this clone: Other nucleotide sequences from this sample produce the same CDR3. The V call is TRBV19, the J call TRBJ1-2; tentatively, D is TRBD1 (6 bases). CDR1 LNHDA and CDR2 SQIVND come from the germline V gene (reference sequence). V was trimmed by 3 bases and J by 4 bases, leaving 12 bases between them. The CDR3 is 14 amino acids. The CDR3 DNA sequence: TGTGCCAGTAGTATCCGGGGGCCGGGCTATGGCTACACCTTC. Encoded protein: CASSIRGPGYGYTF.

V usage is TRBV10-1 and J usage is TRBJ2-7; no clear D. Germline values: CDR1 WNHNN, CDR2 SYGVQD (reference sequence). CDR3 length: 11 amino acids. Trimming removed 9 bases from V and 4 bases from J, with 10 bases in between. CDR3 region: CASPKHYEQYF. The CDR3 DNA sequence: TGCGCCAGTCCAAAACATTACGAGCAGTACTTC.

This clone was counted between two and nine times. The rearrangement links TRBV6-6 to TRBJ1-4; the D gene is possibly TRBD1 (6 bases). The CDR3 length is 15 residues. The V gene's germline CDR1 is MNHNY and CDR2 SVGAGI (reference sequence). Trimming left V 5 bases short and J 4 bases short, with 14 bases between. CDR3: CASSVEGVGNEKLFF. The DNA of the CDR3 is TGTGCCAGCAGTGTGGAGGGGGTAGGTAATGAAAAACTGTTTTTT.

CDR3 region: CASSIGRQFEGGTEAFF. Here the CDR3 DNA reads TGTGCCAGTAGTATAGGTCGACAGTTTGAGGGTGGCACTGAAGCTTTCTTT. V and J are TRBV19 and TRBJ1-1, with D possibly TRBD1 on 5 matching bases. Trimming shortened V by 1 base and J by 4 bases, and 19 bases separated the two germline ends. The CDR3 is 17 residues long. Looked up from germline, CDR1 is LNHDA and CDR2 is SQIVND (reference sequence).

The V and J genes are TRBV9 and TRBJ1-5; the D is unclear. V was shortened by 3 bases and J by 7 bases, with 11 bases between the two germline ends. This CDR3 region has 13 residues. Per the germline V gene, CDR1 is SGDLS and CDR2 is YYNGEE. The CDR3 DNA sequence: TGTGCCAGCAGCGAGCCCAGCCGGCAGCCCCAGCATTTT. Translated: CASSEPSRQPQHF.

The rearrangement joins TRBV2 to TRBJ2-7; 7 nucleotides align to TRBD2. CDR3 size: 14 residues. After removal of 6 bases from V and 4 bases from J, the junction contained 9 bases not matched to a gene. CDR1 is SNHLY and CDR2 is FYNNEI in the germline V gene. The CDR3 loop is CASRFGAGEYEQYF. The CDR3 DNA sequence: TGTGCCAGCAGGTTCGGGGCGGGGGAATACGAGCAGTACTTC. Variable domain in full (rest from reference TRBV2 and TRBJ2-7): EPEVTQTPSHQVTQMGQEVILRCVPISNHLYFYWYRQILGQKVEFLVSFYNNEISEKSEIFDDQFSVERPDGSNFTLKIRSTKLEDSAMYFCASRFGAGEYEQYFGPGTRLTVT.

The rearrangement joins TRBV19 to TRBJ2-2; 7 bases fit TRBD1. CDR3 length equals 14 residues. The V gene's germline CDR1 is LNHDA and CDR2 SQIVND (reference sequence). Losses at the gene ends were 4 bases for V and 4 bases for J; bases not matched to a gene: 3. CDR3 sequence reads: CASSRDSVTGELFF. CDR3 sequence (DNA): TGTGCCAGTAGTAGGGACAGTGTCACCGGGGAGCTGTTTTTT.

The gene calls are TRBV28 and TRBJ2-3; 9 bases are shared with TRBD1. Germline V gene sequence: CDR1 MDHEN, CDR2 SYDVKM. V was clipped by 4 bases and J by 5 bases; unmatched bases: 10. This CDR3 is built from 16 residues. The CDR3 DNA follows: TGTGCCAGCAGTTCGTCGGGACAGGGCGGTGGAGATACGCAGTATTTT. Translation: CASSSSGQGGGDTQYF.

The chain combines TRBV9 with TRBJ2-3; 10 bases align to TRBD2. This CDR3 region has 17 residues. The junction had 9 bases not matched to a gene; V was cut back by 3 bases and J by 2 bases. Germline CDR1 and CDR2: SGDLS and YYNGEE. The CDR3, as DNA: TGTGCCAGCAGCGAGACCCCTAGCGGGGGTTACACAGATACGCAGTATTTT. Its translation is CASSETPSGGYTDTQYF.